This entry lists 20 T cell receptor beta chains sequenced from one sample in a study of identical twins (dated by TCRdb to the mid-2010s). Library preparation used 5' RACE. The run used an Illumina HiSeq 2000. TCRdb handled the public reads itself, with Q25 trimming in fastp and clone calling in MiXCR, and kept productive beta chains. All rows with the same CDR3 protein become a single entry with the most common DNA and genes. Counted in this sample were approximately 600,000 distinct CDR3 sequences; 9% to 10% of them appeared once. The leading ten clones occupy 2.5% to 3.5% of the sample. The same data also contributed to another study, on yellow fever vaccine responses in identical twins.

Sequencing was done on a sample of PBMCs. All receptors come from a woman aged 18-29 years in good health.

The gene calls are TRBV27 and TRBJ2-2, with D maybe TRBD2 (6 bases). Between the trimmed V and J ends, which lost 0 bases and 2 bases, there was a span of 16 bases. This CDR3 spans 18 amino acids. Germline V CDR1 and CDR2: MNHEY, SMNVEV (reference sequence). The CDR3 DNA follows: TGTGCCAGCAGTTTATCGACCTTCGGGACTCTAAACACCGGGGAGCTGTTTTTT. It encodes CASSLSTFGTLNTGELFF.

This clonotype turned up a few times. The chain is built from TRBV7-2 and TRBJ2-1; either TRBD1 or TRBD2 may fit D (5 bases each). Germline V gene data show CDR1 as SGHTA and CDR2 as FQGNSA. The CDR3 extends over 15 amino acids. The ends were cut back, 4 bases at V and 3 bases at J, with 13 bases in the middle. CDR3 nucleotides: TGTGCCAGCAGCTCGGACTTTAGGGGCTACAATGAGCAGTTCTTC. This codes for CASSSDFRGYNEQFF.

This clonotype has a count of ten or more. This sequence joins TRBV12-3 or TRBV12-4 and TRBJ1-5, with 9 bases fitting TRBD1. With 4 bases clipped from V and 2 bases from J, the junction kept 6 bases outside the gene matches. The CDR3 runs to 16 residues. CDR3 in amino acids: CASSSGQGSGNQPQHF. Written as DNA, the CDR3 is TGTGCCAGCAGTTCAGGACAGGGGAGTGGCAATCAGCCCCAGCATTTT.

The table lists this clonotype with many counts. The chain joins TRBV5-1 to TRBJ2-1; 10 nucleotides align to TRBD1. The CDR3 loop spans 17 amino acids. With V trimmed by 0 bases and J by 0 bases, 3 bases remained unmatched. The V gene's germline CDR1 is SGHRS and CDR2 YFSETQ. CDR3: CASSLVGTGVSYNEQFF. Here the CDR3 DNA reads TGCGCCAGCAGCTTGGTGGGGACAGGGGTCTCCTACAATGAGCAGTTCTTC.

This clonotype was counted between two and nine times. This chain connects TRBV6-5 to TRBJ2-5; TRBD2 might be the D (7 bases). The CDR3 is 15 residues long. V was trimmed by 4 bases and J by 4 bases, leaving 16 bases between them. Germline loops: CDR1 MNHEY, CDR2 SVGAGI. The DNA for the CDR3 is TGTGCCAGCAGTTTAAGGGGGGGGCAGCGAGAGACCCAGTACTTC. The encoded protein is CASSLRGGQRETQYF.

This clonotype was detected only a few times. This chain uses TRBV25-1 with TRBJ1-6; D gene ambiguous. CDR1 is MGHDK and CDR2 is SYGVNS in the germline V gene. V lost 1 base and J 7 bases, leaving 11 bases between the germline ends. The CDR3 runs to 15 residues. CDR3 DNA: TGTGCCAGCAGTGAATTAAGTATTATGAATTCACCCCTCCACTTT. Protein: CASSELSIMNSPLHF.

This clonotype has a handful of counts. The chain is built from TRBV3-1 and TRBJ1-2; D not resolved. CDR1 LGHDT and CDR2 YNNKEL come from the germline V gene (reference sequence). Trimming shortened V by 1 base and J by 3 bases, and 3 bases separated the two germline ends. The CDR3 has 12 amino acids. Here the CDR3 DNA reads TGTGCCAGCAGCCAAGTGGACTATGGCTACACCTTC. Protein: CASSQVDYGYTF.

The chain joins TRBV7-2 to TRBJ1-6; D gene unclear. The germline CDR1 and CDR2 sequences are SGHTA and FQGNSA. The germline V and J ends were trimmed by 1 base and 6 bases, with 7 bases remaining between them. The CDR3 contains 14 residues. The CDR3 sequence: CASSLVTGNSPLHF. CDR3 DNA: TGTGCCAGCAGCTTAGTAACGGGTAATTCACCCCTCCACTTT.

The chain has TRBV4-2 and TRBJ1-1, with 7 bases identical to TRBD1. The CDR3 is 15 residues long. V gave up 1 base and J gave up 4 bases; unmatched junction bases: 6. CDR1 is LGHNA and CDR2 is YNFKEQ in the germline V gene. The CDR3: CASSQADRDSTEAFF. The CDR3 DNA follows: TGTGCCAGCAGCCAAGCCGACAGGGATAGCACTGAAGCTTTCTTT.

V usage is TRBV21-1 and J usage is TRBJ2-7; TRBD1 is the table's D call and was not checked against the DNA. TRBV21-1 is a documented pseudogene. This CDR3 has 13 residues. CDR3 region: CASRPDGAAEQYF. CDR3 nucleotides: TGTGCCAGCAGACCGGACGGGGCCGCCGAGCAGTACTTC.

This clonotype was counted only a few times. The chain has TRBV28 and TRBJ2-1; D perhaps matches TRBD1 (6 bases). V shed 5 bases and J shed 9 bases, with 23 bases lying between them. CDR3 length equals 16 residues. Germline V gene data show CDR1 as MDHEN and CDR2 as SYDVKM. CDR3 protein: CASSPPQGTPSGEQFF. In nucleotides, the CDR3 is TGTGCCAGCAGTCCCCCACAGGGTACCCCCAGCGGTGAGCAGTTCTTC.

This clonotype occurred many times. In DNA, the CDR3 is TGTGCCAGCAGTCTCACCGGGACTAGCCCCTCCCAGCAGTACTTC. Its protein is CASSLTGTSPSQQYF. V and J are TRBV12-3 or TRBV12-4 and TRBJ2-7, with 9 bases identical to TRBD2. The length of the CDR3 is 15 residues. V dropped 5 bases and J dropped 8; count of bases not matched to a gene: 13.

This clonotype was seen repeatedly, ten times or more. The J gene is TRBJ1-1, the V gene TRBV10-3; no clear D. The germline CDR1 and CDR2 sequences are ENHRY and SYGVKD. V dropped 3 bases and J dropped 1 base, with 9 bases sitting between them. This CDR3 spans 14 amino acids. The CDR3 sequence is CAISDPDSNTEAFF. In nucleotides, the CDR3 is TGTGCCATCAGTGATCCGGACTCGAACACTGAAGCTTTCTTT.

Ten or more counts support this clonotype. The rearrangement links TRBV24-1 to TRBJ2-7; 10 bases are a match to TRBD1. CDR3 size: 15 residues. Looked up from germline, CDR1 is KGHDR and CDR2 is SFDVKD. V gave up 3 bases and J gave up 3 bases; unmatched junction bases: 4. CDR3 in DNA: TGTGCCACCAGTGATCCCGGGACAGGGGACTACGAGCAGTACTTC. Protein sequence: CATSDPGTGDYEQYF.

This rearrangement joins TRBV6-1 to TRBJ2-3; 9 nucleotides agree with TRBD1. V shed 6 bases, J shed 8 bases, and the junction held 12 bases outside the gene matches. The CDR3 spans 15 residues. Germline CDR1 reads MNHNS; CDR2 reads SASEGT. CDR3: CASSWDRAQLSTQYF. CDR3 nucleotides: TGTGCCAGCAGCTGGGACAGGGCCCAGTTAAGTACGCAGTATTTT.

The chain carries TRBV7-9 and TRBJ2-1, with TRBD2 identical over 12 bases. Germline assignment: CDR1 SEHNR and CDR2 FQNEAQ (reference sequence). The CDR3 is made up of 17 amino acids. Trimming removed 6 bases from V and 9 bases from J; junction bases left unmatched: 15. The CDR3 is CASSSYPSGGAIGEQFF. The CDR3 coding sequence is TGTGCCAGCAGTTCTTACCCTAGCGGGGGGGCCATTGGTGAGCAGTTCTTC. Full variable domain (remainder filled in from reference TRBV7-9 and TRBJ2-1): DTGVSQNPRHKITKRGQNVTFRCDPISEHNRLYWYRQTLGQGPEFLTYFQNEAQLEKSRLLSDRFSAERPKGSFSTLEIQRTEQGDSAMYLCASSSYPSGGAIGEQFFGPGTRLTVL.

This clonotype came up a few times. The chain links TRBV30 to TRBJ2-7, with D tentatively TRBD1 (6 bases). The CDR3 contains 19 residues. V dropped 4 bases and J dropped 1 base, with 29 bases sitting between them. Germline CDR1 and CDR2: GTSNPN and SVGIG (reference sequence). CDR3 protein: CAWIVIQGVVYGISYEQYF. The DNA of the CDR3 is TGTGCCTGGATTGTTATACAGGGCGTCGTCTACGGGATTTCCTACGAGCAGTACTTC.

This chain links TRBV5-1 with TRBJ2-5; TRBD2 aligns across 11 bases. Germline assignment: CDR1 SGHRS and CDR2 YFSETQ. The CDR3 totals 19 residues. J lost 5 bases, V lost 4 bases, and 19 bases had no gene match. CDR3 region: CASSLAGQTTSGNPETQYF. The CDR3 nucleotides read TGCGCCAGCAGCCTGGCCGGCCAAACGACTAGCGGGAATCCTGAGACCCAGTACTTC. Using reference TRBV5-1 and TRBJ2-5 for the parts outside the CDR3, the full variable domain is KAGVTQTPRYLIKTRGQQVTLSCSPISGHRSVSWYQQTPGQGLQFLFEYFSETQRNKGNFPGRFSGRQFSNSRSEMNVSTLELGDSALYLCASSLAGQTTSGNPETQYFGPGTRLLVL.

The chain joins TRBV12-3 or TRBV12-4 to TRBJ1-1, with D perhaps TRBD1 (6 bases). V dropped 3 bases and J dropped 5 bases, with 19 bases sitting between them. The CDR3 spans 16 residues. The CDR3, as DNA: TGTGCCAGCAGTTTTGGGGCACTCAAGGGGGAAACTGAAGCTTTCTTT. It translates to CASSFGALKGETEAFF.

This clonotype was observed a few times. V gene TRBV6-2 or TRBV6-3 combines with J gene TRBJ2-7; tentative D call: TRBD2 (6 bases). The V end was cut by 0 bases, the J end by 3 bases, with 21 bases between. Germline CDR1 and CDR2: MNHEY and SVGEGT. The CDR3 spans 18 residues. The chain's CDR3 is CASSYSKNAGPSFYEQYF. The CDR3 region has the DNA TGTGCCAGCAGTTACTCGAAAAATGCGGGACCCAGCTTCTACGAGCAGTACTTC.